These 18 T cell receptor beta chains originate from one sample sequenced in a study of blood T cell repertoires in COVID-19. Method: immunoSEQ multiplex PCR; TCRdb's copy keeps in-frame clones and lacks some. The profile shows about 380,000 clones, about 90% of them singletons. Input material: PBMCs or T cells enriched from blood (not recorded which). The receptor source for this set is a man aged 25-45 years who had recovered from COVID-19.

The chain couples TRBV9 to TRBJ1-6; 7 bases agree with TRBD1. Trimming took 2 bases from V and 14 from J; bases not matched to a gene: 13. This CDR3 is 15 amino acids long. CDR1 SGDLS and CDR2 YYNGEE come from the germline V gene. In DNA form, the CDR3 reads TGTGCCAGCAGCGTGGGATCGACAGGGTACAGGGCCCTCCACTTT. Protein: CASSVGSTGYRALHF.

The chain uses TRBV14 and TRBJ2-1, with TRBD1 as a possible D gene (5 bases). In germline, CDR1 is SGHDN, CDR2 FVKESK. V lost 4 bases and J lost 6, with 16 bases in between. This CDR3 is built from 15 residues. The CDR3 bases are TGTGCCAGCAGCCCTGGGGCAACCTCAGGCAATGAGCAGTTCTTC. It specifies CASSPGATSGNEQFF.

The rearrangement links TRBV6-5 to TRBJ2-3; TRBD1 might be the D (6 bases). The CDR3 contains 15 residues. Germline CDR1 MNHEY, CDR2 SVGAGI. V was shortened by 7 bases and J by 8 bases, with 22 bases between the two germline ends. The CDR3 reads CASTKGTTAWGTQYF. Written as DNA, the CDR3 is TGTGCCAGCACGAAAGGGACAACCGCGTGGGGTACGCAGTATTTT.

The chain employs TRBV6-5 and TRBJ1-5, with unresolved D. Germline assignment: CDR1 MNHEY and CDR2 SVGAGI. The germline V and J ends were trimmed by 7 bases and 0 bases, with 13 bases remaining between them. The CDR3 totals 15 residues. The CDR3 is CASMERSYSNQPQHF. For the CDR3, the DNA is TGTGCCAGCATGGAAAGGAGTTATAGCAATCAGCCCCAGCATTTT.

This chain links TRBV5-6 with TRBJ1-5; TRBD1 is a possible D gene (6 bases). Germline assignment: CDR1 SGHDT and CDR2 YYEEEE. V was shortened by 4 bases and J by 6 bases, with 8 bases between the two germline ends. The CDR3 runs 12 residues. CDR3 loop: CASSTGSQPQHF. CDR3 coding DNA: TGTGCCAGCAGCACAGGGAGTCAGCCCCAGCATTTT.

The chain links TRBV7-3 to TRBJ2-2, with a weak D call TRBD1 (6 bases). The CDR3 runs 15 residues. V was pared by 2 bases and J by 2 bases, with 9 bases between. Germline CDR1 SGHTA, CDR2 FQGTGA. This CDR3 is CASSLGTPNTGELFF. Written as DNA, the CDR3 is TGTGCCAGCAGCTTAGGGACACCAAACACCGGGGAGCTGTTTTTT.

The chain recombines TRBV4-2 with TRBJ1-4; TRBD1 matches at 9 bases. This CDR3 is 16 amino acids long. Unmatched junction bases numbered 10, after V lost 4 bases and J lost 7 bases. The V gene's germline CDR1 is LGHNA and CDR2 YNFKEQ. The CDR3 DNA reads as TGTGCCAGCAGCCCCCTTTCGGGACAGGGAACTGAAAAACTGTTTTTT. Translated: CASSPLSGQGTEKLFF.

The chain couples TRBV27 to TRBJ2-1, with TRBD1 identical over 10 bases. CDR3 length equals 16 residues. V lost 4 bases, J lost 4 bases, and 7 bases stayed unmatched. The V gene's germline CDR1 is MNHEY and CDR2 SMNVEV (reference sequence). CDR3 sequence (DNA): TGTGCCAGCAGTTACACGGGACAGGGGCCTTACAATGAGCAGTTCTTC. It specifies CASSYTGQGPYNEQFF.

This chain connects TRBV11-2 to TRBJ2-7; 7 bases are shared with TRBD1. Germline V lookup: CDR1 SGHAT, CDR2 FQNNGV. The CDR3 runs 12 residues. V lost 5 bases, J lost 3 bases, and 1 base stayed unmatched. CDR3 residues: CASSRQGYEQYF. The DNA of the CDR3 is TGTGCCAGCAGCCGACAGGGCTACGAGCAGTACTTC.

The chain combines TRBV19 with TRBJ1-1; D possibly corresponds to TRBD1 (6 bases). With 5 bases removed from V and 12 bases from J, the gap between germline ends came to 22 bases. The CDR3 covers 14 residues. Germline V gene lookup returns CDR1 LNHDA and CDR2 SQIVND (reference sequence). The CDR3 loop reads CASSRGQQTLGSFF. CDR3 in DNA: TGTGCCAGTAGTCGGGGACAACAGACGTTGGGCTCTTTCTTT.

The chain uses TRBV5-1 and TRBJ1-5, with D possibly matching TRBD1 (6 bases). With 2 bases removed from V and 4 bases from J, the gap between germline ends came to 13 bases. Germline V gene sequence: CDR1 SGHRS, CDR2 YFSETQ. This CDR3 contains 15 residues. The CDR3 DNA is TGCGCCAGCAGCTTTGGGACAAATGGTAATCAGCCCCAGCATTTT. It yields the protein CASSFGTNGNQPQHF.

A few counts support this clone. V is TRBV7-2 and J is TRBJ1-3, with D uncertain. CDR3 length equals 14 residues. The V gene lost 1 base and the J gene lost 4 bases, with 8 bases spanning the gap. CDR1 and CDR2 from the germline V gene are SGHTA and FQGNSA. The CDR3 here is CASSLGALGNTIYF. Here the CDR3 DNA reads TGTGCCAGCAGCTTAGGGGCCTTAGGAAACACCATATATTTT.

The V call is TRBV3-1 (or the pseudogene TRBV3-2), the J call TRBJ2-1, with 9 bases fitting TRBD1. The CDR3 contains 15 residues. Germline CDR1 is LGHDT and CDR2 is YNNKEL (reference sequence). Trimming cost V 1 base and J 2 bases; bases outside gene matches: 0. The CDR3 protein is CASSQGQGAYNEQFF. DNA of the CDR3: TGTGCCAGCAGCCAAGGACAGGGGGCCTACAATGAGCAGTTCTTC.

The chain recombines TRBV7-9 with TRBJ2-1, with TRBD2 matching over 7 bases. V trimming: 5 bases; J trimming: 10 bases; junction bases outside the gene matches: 17. Germline loops: CDR1 SEHNR, CDR2 FQNEAQ (reference sequence). The CDR3 extends over 16 amino acids. The CDR3 nucleotides read TGTGCCAGCAGCGGCACCACCGGGACTAACGCTGGGGAGCAGTTCTTC. Its protein product is CASSGTTGTNAGEQFF.

The chain has TRBV5-1 and TRBJ1-2; a weak D match, TRBD1 (6 bases). Germline-derived CDR1 and CDR2 are SGHRS and YFSETQ. The V end lost 4 bases, the J end lost 0 bases, and 13 bases lay between the germline ends. The CDR3 is made up of 15 amino acids. CDR3 region: CASSPGQTTNYGYTF. CDR3 bases: TGCGCCAGCAGCCCCGGACAGACAACTAACTATGGCTACACCTTC. Combining the CDR3 with reference TRBV5-1 and TRBJ1-2 gives the whole variable domain KAGVTQTPRYLIKTRGQQVTLSCSPISGHRSVSWYQQTPGQGLQFLFEYFSETQRNKGNFPGRFSGRQFSNSRSEMNVSTLELGDSALYLCASSPGQTTNYGYTFGSGTRLTVV.

The chain is built from TRBV5-1 and TRBJ2-1; 11 nucleotides agree with TRBD1. The CDR3 runs to 16 residues. CDR1 and CDR2 from the germline V gene are SGHRS and YFSETQ. Trimming took 0 bases from V and 7 from J; bases not matched to a gene: 6. The CDR3 DNA sequence: TGCGCCAGCAGCTTGGGAGGGGGACAGGGGGAAAATGAGCAGTTCTTC. Protein sequence: CASSLGGGQGENEQFF.

This chain connects TRBV28 to TRBJ2-2; 13 bases line up with TRBD2. After removal of 0 bases from V and 6 bases from J, the junction contained 4 bases not matched to a gene. Germline V gene lookup returns CDR1 MDHEN and CDR2 SYDVKM. There are 17 residues in the CDR3. CDR3 residues: CASSLWTLAGGPGELFF. DNA for the CDR3: TGTGCCAGCAGTTTATGGACACTAGCGGGGGGGCCCGGGGAGCTGTTTTTT.

J is TRBJ2-7 and V is TRBV11-2; 8 nucleotides align to TRBD1. Per germline, CDR1 SGHAT and CDR2 FQNNGV. This CDR3 contains 14 residues. J gave up 7 bases and V 1 base, and 6 bases lay outside the gene matches. The CDR3 spells CASSLGTGSGEQYF. The CDR3 DNA reads TGTGCCAGCAGCTTAGGGACAGGGTCTGGGGAGCAGTACTTC.